This is a list of T cell receptor beta chains from one sample in a study of blood T cell repertoires in COVID-19. TCRdb's copy holds only in-frame clones and misses some; the assay was immunoSEQ multiplex PCR. The sample consists of 35,000 to 50,000 clones, about 80% of them appearing once. Material for sequencing was peripheral blood. The receptors originated from a human donor with acute or convalescent COVID-19. The donor label of this sample is uncertain. Each CDR3 is given with its conserved first and last residue. Fields, in order: clone size, V gene, D gene, J gene, CDR3 protein, CDR3 DNA. A D gene is named only where the DNA matches it firmly. The listing skips clone size in some rows; elsewhere it reads once, few, many or a size class.

abundance: .
v_gene: TRBV6-6
d_gene: .
j_gene: TRBJ2-3
CDR3aa: CASSAAVGRDTDTQYF
CDR3nt: TGTGCCAGCAGTGCCGCAGTGGGGAGAGACACAGATACGCAGTATTTT

abundance: .
v_gene: TRBV10-3
d_gene: TRBD1
j_gene: TRBJ2-7
CDR3aa: CAISVGTVNYEQYF
CDR3nt: TGTGCCATCAGTGTAGGGACAGTAAACTACGAGCAGTACTTC

abundance: once
v_gene: TRBV13
d_gene: TRBD2
j_gene: TRBJ2-2
CDR3aa: CASSLVRLSGANTGELFF
CDR3nt: TGTGCCAGCAGCTTAGTACGATTAAGCGGGGCTAACACCGGGGAGCTGTTTTTT

abundance: .
v_gene: TRBV28
d_gene: .
j_gene: TRBJ1-6
CDR3aa: CASSWGRRPLHF
CDR3nt: TGTGCCAGCAGTTGGGGGAGGCGACCCCTCCACTTT

abundance: .
v_gene: TRBV7-8
d_gene: TRBD2
j_gene: TRBJ2-3
CDR3aa: CASRLAGGADTQYF
CDR3nt: TGTGCCAGCAGACTAGCGGGAGGCGCAGATACGCAGTATTTT

abundance: .
v_gene: TRBV7-9
d_gene: .
j_gene: TRBJ2-1
CDR3aa: CASSTTSYNEQFF
CDR3nt: TGTGCCAGCAGCACGACTAGCTACAATGAGCAGTTCTTC

abundance: .
v_gene: TRBV7-6
d_gene: .
j_gene: TRBJ2-1
CDR3aa: CASSGIAGSPYNEQFF
CDR3nt: TGTGCCAGCAGCGGGATTGCCGGGAGTCCCTACAATGAGCAGTTCTTC

abundance: .
v_gene: TRBV3-1/TRBV3-2
d_gene: .
j_gene: TRBJ2-3
CDR3aa: CASSKMVRGGSDTQYF
CDR3nt: TGTGCCAGCAGCAAGATGGTGCGCGGCGGCTCAGATACGCAGTATTTT

abundance: .
v_gene: TRBV2
d_gene: TRBD2
j_gene: TRBJ2-3
CDR3aa: CASRKSSLTSASTDTQYF
CDR3nt: TGTGCCAGCAGGAAATCCTCTCTGACTAGCGCTAGCACAGATACGCAATATTTT

abundance: few
v_gene: TRBV10-3
d_gene: .
j_gene: TRBJ2-7
CDR3aa: CAIRKDYRVAF
CDR3nt: TGTGCCATCAGGAAAGATTACAGGGTCGCATTC

abundance: .
v_gene: TRBV29-1
d_gene: .
j_gene: TRBJ2-7
CDR3aa: CSVTSEYEQYF
CDR3nt: TGCAGCGTCACCTCGGAGTACGAGCAGTACTTC

abundance: .
v_gene: TRBV19
d_gene: .
j_gene: TRBJ1-5
CDR3aa: CASSITRVQPQHF
CDR3nt: TGTGCCAGTAGTATTACGAGGGTACAGCCCCAGCATTTT

abundance: .
v_gene: TRBV7-9
d_gene: .
j_gene: TRBJ1-4
CDR3aa: CASSSWVGGANEKLFF
CDR3nt: TGTGCCAGCAGCTCCTGGGTCGGGGGAGCTAATGAAAAACTGTTTTTT

abundance: few
v_gene: TRBV2
d_gene: TRBD1
j_gene: TRBJ1-2
CDR3aa: CASTTPGTGASYGYTF
CDR3nt: TGTGCCAGCACCACCCCGGGGACAGGGGCGAGCTATGGCTACACCTTC

abundance: .
v_gene: TRBV4-3
d_gene: TRBD1
j_gene: TRBJ2-3
CDR3aa: CASSLRQGSDTQYF
CDR3nt: TGCGCCAGCAGCCTTCGACAGGGGTCAGATACGCAGTATTTT

abundance: .
v_gene: TRBV5-1
d_gene: TRBD2
j_gene: TRBJ2-7
CDR3aa: CASSLGTSGDEQYF
CDR3nt: TGCGCCAGCAGCTTAGGGACTAGCGGAGACGAGCAGTACTTC

abundance: once
v_gene: TRBV7-9
d_gene: TRBD1
j_gene: TRBJ1-2
CDR3aa: CASSLGTGSYTF
CDR3nt: TGTGCCAGCAGCTTAGGGACAGGGTCCTACACCTTC

abundance: .
v_gene: TRBV9
d_gene: .
j_gene: TRBJ1-6
CDR3aa: CASSVAAGTTGSPLHF
CDR3nt: TGTGCCAGCAGCGTAGCGGCGGGGACCACCGGTTCACCCCTCCACTTT